These T cell receptor beta chains were read from a single sample in a study of blood T cells in healthy people across ages. TCRdb used MiXCR to reprocess the 5' RACE reads, holding one entry per CDR3 protein. Of fewer than 1 million distinct CDR3 sequences in the sample, approximately 44% were seen once. Material for sequencing was blood. The receptor source for this set is a man in his fifties or sixties in good health. The CDR3 runs from the conserved cysteine through the conserved F or W. A D gene is named only where the DNA matches it firmly. Clone size appears in some rows only: once, few, many, or a class for an expanded clone.

clone size	V gene	D gene	J gene	CDR3 DNA	CDR3 protein
few	TRBV6-2/TRBV6-3	NA	TRBJ2-5	TGTGCCAGCAGGACCCAGGGGAACCAAGAGACCCAGTACTTC	CASRTQGNQETQYF
NA	TRBV18	NA	TRBJ1-1	TGTGCCAGCTCACCACCTCAGCCTACTGAAGCTTTCTTT	CASSPPQPTEAFF
NA	TRBV6-2/TRBV6-3	NA	TRBJ2-5	TGTGCCAGCAACCCCACTGCGTTCAGGGCCGAGACCCAGTACTTC	CASNPTAFRAETQYF
NA	TRBV7-2	NA	TRBJ1-5	TGTGCCAGCAGCGTATCGCTGCGGGGGCCCCAGCATTTT	CASSVSLRGPQHF
NA	TRBV29-1	NA	TRBJ2-5	TGCAGCGTTGGGAGAGGGGGGGCCCAAGAGACCCAGTACTTC	CSVGRGGAQETQYF
many	TRBV20-1	NA	TRBJ2-3	TGCAGTGTACCGGGGGGCCTGACAGATACGCAGTATTTT	CSVPGGLTDTQYF
NA	TRBV12-3/TRBV12-4	TRBD2	TRBJ2-3	TGTGCCAGCAGCCCGAGGGGAGCGGGGGGGAAGGATACGCAGTATTTT	CASSPRGAGGKDTQYF
NA	TRBV7-6	NA	TRBJ2-7	TGTGCCAGCAGCCAATTGGGGACAACATCGCTTGCCTACGAGCAGTACTTC	CASSQLGTTSLAYEQYF
NA	TRBV2	NA	TRBJ2-7	TGTGCCGGCAGGACAGCTCGGGGCGAGCAGTACTTC	CAGRTARGEQYF
few	TRBV29-1	TRBD1	TRBJ1-2	TGCAGCGTTATACCGGGACAGGGGAACTATGGCTACACCTTC	CSVIPGQGNYGYTF
few	TRBV28	NA	TRBJ2-1	TGTGCCAGCAGGCAAAGGCGGGGAAGCTCCTACAATGAGCAGTTCTTC	CASRQRRGSSYNEQFF
few	TRBV29-1	TRBD2	TRBJ2-3	TGCAGCGTTGCGGCGGGGGGCACAGATACGCAGTATTTT	CSVAAGGTDTQYF
NA	TRBV9	TRBD1	TRBJ2-7	TGTGCCAGCAGTTACTCTCAGGGGGCTCAGGACGAGCAGTACTTC	CASSYSQGAQDEQYF
NA	TRBV27	TRBD2	TRBJ2-2	TGTGCCAGCAGCCCGGGACTACCCACCGGGGAGCTGTTTTTT	CASSPGLPTGELFF
NA	TRBV20-1	NA	TRBJ1-1	TGCAGTGCTAGTACAGGGCTAGTGAACACTGAAGCTTTCTTT	CSASTGLVNTEAFF